One and the same sample provided the 28 T cell receptor beta chains below, sequenced in a study of cytomegalovirus exposure and HLA in healthy donors. The PCR had 60 Vbeta and 13 Jbeta primers. The assay was immunoSEQ multiplex PCR, and TCRdb's table has in-frame clones only and misses some. The top ten clones hold approximately 14% of a sample with fewer than 90,000 clones, about 76% of them seen once. The sequenced material came from PBMCs. The receptor source for this set is a woman aged 40 to 55 in good health and CMV-seropositive.

This clone has only a few counts. The V and J genes are TRBV6-4 and TRBJ1-1, with a tentative D call TRBD1 (5 bases). Germline V gene data show CDR1 as MRHNA and CDR2 as SNTAGT. V dropped 2 bases and J dropped 1 base, with 11 bases sitting between them. The CDR3 consists of 15 residues. CDR3 nucleotide sequence: TGTGCCAGCAGTGACCCCGAGACAGAGAACACTGAAGCTTTCTTT. It yields the protein CASSDPETENTEAFF.

This rearrangement joins TRBV25-1 to TRBJ1-1, with unresolved D. V gave up 7 bases and J gave up 1 base, with 7 bases separating them. The CDR3 totals 12 residues. CDR1 MGHDK and CDR2 SYGVNS come from the germline V gene. CDR3 protein: CASNMANTEAFF. The CDR3 DNA reads as TGTGCCAGCAATATGGCGAACACTGAAGCTTTCTTT.

The gene calls are TRBV6-1 and TRBJ1-5; D gene ambiguous. Germline V lookup: CDR1 MNHNS, CDR2 SASEGT. This CDR3 is built from 13 residues. V was shortened by 3 bases and J by 1 base, with 4 bases between the two germline ends. The CDR3 bases are TGTGCCAGCAGTGACCGGAGCAATCAGCCCCAGCATTTT. The encoded protein is CASSDRSNQPQHF.

V is TRBV7-2 and J is TRBJ2-7; D ambiguous. Between the trimmed V and J ends, which lost 5 bases and 4 bases, there was a span of 6 bases. The V gene's germline CDR1 is SGHTA and CDR2 FQGNSA. CDR3 length: 11 amino acids. The CDR3 DNA sequence: TGTGCCAGCAGCCTCTTGTACGAGCAGTACTTC. Translating gives CASSLLYEQYF.

The genes are TRBV7-8 and TRBJ1-1; unclear D gene. CDR1 and CDR2 from the germline V gene are SGHVS and FQNEAQ. The germline V and J ends were trimmed by 2 bases and 4 bases, with 11 bases remaining between them. The CDR3 length is 14 residues. The CDR3 coding sequence is TGTGCCAGCAGCTTACCAGGTTTGGGCACTGAAGCTTTCTTT. Amino acids: CASSLPGLGTEAFF. The full variable domain, with the rest looked up from reference TRBV7-8 and TRBJ1-1, is GAGVSQSPRYKVAKRGQDVALRCDPISGHVSLFWYQQALGQGPEFLTYFQNEAQLDKSGLPSDRFFAERPEGSVSTLKIQRTQQEDSAVYLCASSLPGLGTEAFFGQGTRLTVV.

This chain links TRBV6-5 with TRBJ2-7; D perhaps matches TRBD2 (6 bases). Deletions cut 6 bases from V and 6 bases from J, with 12 bases between. CDR3 size: 12 residues. CDR1 and CDR2 from the germline V gene are MNHEY and SVGAGI. The DNA of the CDR3 is TGTGCCAGCAGGGGGCGGGGTTTCGAGCAGTACTTC. It translates to CASRGRGFEQYF.

The chain links TRBV7-9 to TRBJ1-1; D possibly corresponds to TRBD1 (5 bases). Germline CDR1 reads SEHNR; CDR2 reads FQNEAQ (reference sequence). The length of the CDR3 is 15 residues. Trimming pared 3 bases from V and 4 bases from J, leaving 15 bases between. CDR3 nucleotides: TGTGCCAGCAGCTTGAGCCCAGGGATAGCCACTGAAGCTTTCTTT. It yields the protein CASSLSPGIATEAFF.

This clone appeared a single time. The J gene is TRBJ2-7, the V gene TRBV28; TRBD1 is a possible D gene (6 bases). Germline V gene sequence: CDR1 MDHEN, CDR2 SYDVKM. This CDR3 spans 13 amino acids. V shed 11 bases and J shed 2 bases, with 16 bases lying between them. The CDR3 DNA follows: TGTGCCGTCTTAAAGGGGGAAACCTACGAGCAGTACTTC. It encodes CAVLKGETYEQYF.

The count of this clone is one. J is TRBJ2-7 and V is TRBV2; TRBD2 matches at 7 bases. V shed 7 bases, J shed 3 bases, and the junction held 3 bases outside the gene matches. The CDR3 has 12 residues. Germline V gene sequence: CDR1 SNHLY, CDR2 FYNNEI. The DNA for the CDR3 is TGTGCCAGCATAGCGGGTATCTACGAGCAGTACTTC. This codes for CASIAGIYEQYF.

The chain combines TRBV20-1 with TRBJ2-5, with 7 bases that match TRBD2. The J call may be in error: the DNA end matches TRBJ2-7 better. Germline V gene data show CDR1 as DFQATT and CDR2 as SNEGSKA (reference sequence). The CDR3 spans 11 residues. CDR3 protein: CSARTSYEQYF. DNA of the CDR3: TGCAGTGCTCGGACTAGCTACGAGCAGTACTTC.

The rearrangement uses TRBV2 and TRBJ2-3; D might be TRBD1 (6 bases). Germline V gene lookup returns CDR1 SNHLY and CDR2 FYNNEI. V was clipped by 2 bases and J by 1 base, with 16 bases between them. This CDR3 is 17 amino acids long. CDR3 amino acids: CASSETRWGLGTDTQYF. Written as DNA, the CDR3 is TGTGCCAGCAGTGAAACGCGTTGGGGGCTAGGCACAGATACGCAGTATTTT. Full variable domain (rest looked up from reference TRBV2 and TRBJ2-3): EPEVTQTPSHQVTQMGQEVILRCVPISNHLYFYWYRQILGQKVEFLVSFYNNEISEKSEIFDDQFSVERPDGSNFTLKIRSTKLEDSAMYFCASSETRWGLGTDTQYFGPGTRLTVL.

The J gene is TRBJ1-4, the V gene TRBV9, with TRBD1 as a possible D gene (6 bases). This CDR3 has 14 amino acids. Trimming pared 4 bases from V and 4 bases from J, leaving 11 bases between. Germline CDR1 reads SGDLS; CDR2 reads YYNGEE. The CDR3 sequence: CASSSGQNNEKLFF. For the CDR3, the DNA is TGTGCCAGCAGCTCCGGACAGAATAATGAAAAACTGTTTTTT.

The chain recombines TRBV4-1 with TRBJ1-6, with D perhaps matching TRBD1 (5 bases). Germline V gives CDR1 MGHRA, CDR2 YSYEKL. V gave up 0 bases and J gave up 12 bases, with 18 bases separating them. The CDR3 loop spans 16 amino acids. CDR3 DNA sequence: TGCGCCAGCAGCCAAGAGGGGGGGAGGGAGCGGCGACCCCTCCACTTT. Its translation: CASSQEGGRERRPLHF.

This chain joins TRBV14 and TRBJ2-5, with 11 bases lining up with TRBD2. V shed 1 base, J shed 1 base, and the junction held 8 bases outside the gene matches. CDR3 length: 18 residues. CDR1 and CDR2 from the germline V gene are SGHDN and FVKESK. CDR3 residues: CASSQAGPLAGGQETQYF. CDR3 bases: TGTGCCAGCAGCCAAGCTGGGCCTCTAGCGGGGGGCCAAGAGACCCAGTACTTC.

The rearrangement links TRBV6-5 to TRBJ1-2; D not certain. Germline CDR1 is MNHEY and CDR2 is SVGAGI. The CDR3 is 14 amino acids. Trimming removed 4 bases from V and 0 bases from J, with 9 bases in between. The CDR3: CASSSAGANYGYTF. The CDR3 DNA sequence: TGTGCCAGCAGTTCGGCGGGAGCTAACTATGGCTACACCTTC.

This clone appeared a single time. The chain recombines TRBV7-3 with TRBJ1-1, with D unclear. Trimming pared 5 bases from V and 1 base from J, leaving 14 bases between. This CDR3 is 15 amino acids long. The V gene's germline CDR1 is SGHTA and CDR2 FQGTGA. This CDR3 reads CASSPSTGGNTEAFF. In DNA, the CDR3 is TGTGCCAGCAGCCCATCCACCGGAGGGAACACTGAAGCTTTCTTT.

The V and J genes are TRBV11-2 and TRBJ2-3; 7 nucleotides agree with TRBD1. The V gene's germline CDR1 is SGHAT and CDR2 FQNNGV. The CDR3 has 15 residues. Losses at the gene ends were 5 bases for V and 2 bases for J; bases not matched to a gene: 7. Written as DNA, the CDR3 is TGTGCCAGCAGCCGGGACAGAGGATTCACAGATACGCAGTATTTT. Residues: CASSRDRGFTDTQYF.

The rearrangement links TRBV7-9 to TRBJ1-1; tentatively, D is TRBD1 (5 bases). From germline, CDR1 is SEHNR and CDR2 FQNEAQ (reference sequence). CDR3 size: 13 residues. Trimming stripped 1 base from V and 3 bases from J, with 6 bases between. The CDR3 loop is CASSLVRDTEAFF. In DNA, the CDR3 is TGTGCCAGCAGCTTAGTCAGGGACACTGAAGCTTTCTTT. Filled out from reference TRBV7-9 and TRBJ1-1, the complete variable domain reads DTGVSQNPRHKITKRGQNVTFRCDPISEHNRLYWYRQTLGQGPEFLTYFQNEAQLEKSRLLSDRFSAERPKGSFSTLEIQRTEQGDSAMYLCASSLVRDTEAFFGQGTRLTVV.

The rearrangement links TRBV5-1 to TRBJ2-5, with TRBD2 identical over 10 bases. J lost 5 bases, V lost 4 bases, and 11 bases had no gene match. CDR3 length: 16 residues. CDR1 is SGHRS, CDR2 YFSETQ, per germline. The CDR3 protein is CASSPSQRGGKETQYF. CDR3 in DNA: TGCGCCAGCAGCCCGTCCCAGCGGGGGGGAAAGGAGACCCAGTACTTC.

V and J are TRBV28 and TRBJ2-3; D is undetermined. The CDR3 extends over 13 amino acids. Germline V CDR1 and CDR2: MDHEN, SYDVKM. V lost 6 bases and J 4 bases, leaving 11 bases between the germline ends. The CDR3 sequence is CASRPGSPDTQYF. DNA for the CDR3: TGTGCCAGCAGACCCGGTTCCCCAGATACGCAGTATTTT. Together with reference TRBV28 and TRBJ2-3, the CDR3 gives the full variable domain: DVKVTQSSRYLVKRTGEKVFLECVQDMDHENMFWYRQDPGLGLRLIYFSYDVKMKEKGDIPEGYSVSREKKERFSLILESASTNQTSMYLCASRPGSPDTQYFGPGTRLTVL.

This rearrangement joins TRBV2 to TRBJ1-2; 9 bases line up with TRBD1. CDR1 and CDR2 from the germline V gene are SNHLY and FYNNEI. Losses at the gene ends were 6 bases for V and 8 bases for J; bases not matched to a gene: 7. The CDR3 loop spans 13 amino acids. CDR3 nucleotides: TGTGCCAGCAGCTGGACAGGGGATAGCGGCTACACCTTC. Translation: CASSWTGDSGYTF.

A few counts support this clone. CDR3 sequence (DNA): TGTGCCAGCAGCCTAGGGGGGACTAGCGGGAAGTCTAATGAGCAGTTCTTC. It codes for CASSLGGTSGKSNEQFF. This chain uses TRBV7-3 with TRBJ2-1; 13 nucleotides agree with TRBD2. Trimming removed 5 bases from V and 7 bases from J; junction bases left unmatched: 11. This CDR3 has 17 amino acids. CDR1 and CDR2 from the germline V gene are SGHTA and FQGTGA.

J is TRBJ1-5 and V is TRBV25-1, with 7 bases aligning to TRBD1. Germline loops: CDR1 MGHDK, CDR2 SYGVNS. Losses at the gene ends were 5 bases for V and 4 bases for J; bases not matched to a gene: 14. The CDR3 has 17 amino acids. CDR3 nucleotide sequence: TGTGCCAGCAGTTCATCCCGACAGGGCAGTTTTAATCAGCCCCAGCATTTT. This gives the protein CASSSSRQGSFNQPQHF.

V is TRBV2 and J is TRBJ1-1; 10 nucleotides agree with TRBD1. Germline V CDR1 and CDR2: SNHLY, FYNNEI. The CDR3 is made up of 14 amino acids. Trimming at V came to 6 bases and at J to 7 bases, leaving 8 bases not matched to a gene. CDR3 sequence reads: CASRVDRGRGEAFF. CDR3 nucleotides: TGTGCCAGCAGGGTGGACAGGGGGAGAGGTGAAGCTTTCTTT.

This rearrangement joins TRBV30 to TRBJ1-1; no definite D call. The ends were cut back, 1 base at V and 4 bases at J, with 19 bases in the middle. CDR1 and CDR2 (germline): GTSNPN, SVGIG (reference sequence). The CDR3 extends over 16 amino acids. CDR3 amino acids: CAWSAPPRLGSTEAFF. As DNA, the CDR3 is TGTGCCTGGAGTGCCCCCCCCAGGCTAGGGAGCACTGAAGCTTTCTTT.

The J gene is TRBJ2-5, the V gene TRBV27; the match to TRBD2 covers 9 bases. CDR3 length equals 16 residues. Per germline, CDR1 MNHEY and CDR2 SMNVEV (reference sequence). Trimming took 5 bases from V and 1 from J; bases not matched to a gene: 8. CDR3 sequence reads: CASSPWTSATQETQYF. CDR3 coding DNA: TGTGCCAGCAGTCCCTGGACTAGCGCCACCCAAGAGACCCAGTACTTC.

This rearrangement joins TRBV15 to TRBJ1-3; 9 bases are a match to TRBD1. The CDR3 contains 17 residues. After removal of 0 bases from V and 2 bases from J, the junction contained 5 bases not matched to a gene. Germline V gene data show CDR1 as LNHNV and CDR2 as YYDKDF (reference sequence). CDR3 nucleotides: TGTGCCACCAGCAGAGACCCACAGGGGGCTGCTGGAAACACCATATATTTT. Encoded protein: CATSRDPQGAAGNTIYF.

The sample holds one count of this clone. The V and J genes are TRBV19 and TRBJ1-1; TRBD1 is a possible D gene (6 bases). CDR3 length: 13 amino acids. Germline lookup yields CDR1 LNHDA and CDR2 SQIVND (reference sequence). Trimming took off 4 bases at V and 6 bases at J, with 12 bases between the two ends. CDR3 sequence (DNA): TGTGCCAGTAGTACAGGGGTTTGGTCTGAAGCTTTCTTT. It codes for CASSTGVWSEAFF.